This TCR beta chain originates from a study of CD8 T cells in ankylosing spondylitis. Quantitative barcoded 5'-RACE was used to prepare TCR beta libraries. Via MiXCR, TCRdb re-called the 5' RACE reads, giving one row per CDR3 protein. Of over 600,000 distinct CDR3 sequences in the sample, around 20% were seen once. This clonotype occurred a few times. Its antigen is not known. General study points: Disease-associated clones were CD8+ and fairly uncommon in peripheral blood. Enrichment of disease-linked clones was reportedly significant in matched ankylosing spondylitis synovial fluid. Ankylosing spondylitis blood appeared to carry a characteristic TCR beta motif of roughly 8 highly homologous variants. Prior work had noted some motif variants in reactive arthritis blood and synovial fluid.

This TCR was sampled from a male donor with ankylosing spondylitis. Sequences were obtained from blood, either unsorted or a sorted T cell fraction (not recorded which).

The CDR3 nucleotides are TGTGCCATCAGTGAGTCCTTATACGCTACAGGCCCCTACAATGAGCAGTTCTTC. Protein sequence: CAISESLYATGPYNEQFF. The J gene is TRBJ2-1, the V gene TRBV10-3, with a tentative D call TRBD1 (5 bases). CDR1 is ENHRY and CDR2 is SYGVKD in the germline V gene. This CDR3 comprises 18 residues. Trimming removed 0 bases from V and 2 bases from J, with 17 bases in between.